A single sample gave rise to the 5 T cell receptor beta chains below, sequenced in a study of monozygotic twins with inflammatory bowel disease. TCRdb processed the 5' RACE reads again and assigns one entry to each CDR3 protein, with no DNA. This sample's table reports over 90,000 distinct CDR3 sequences. Sample: blood. These receptors were obtained from a human donor with ulcerative colitis or Crohn's disease, or a healthy co-twin of an affected twin (not recorded which).

The chain is built from TRBV7-8 and TRBJ1-5. The CDR3 sequence is 14 residues long. Germline CDR1 reads SGHVS; CDR2 reads FQNEAQ. This CDR3 reads CASSLTSDPQPQHF.

The chain employs TRBV5-1 and TRBJ1-1; the D gene TCRdb calls, TRBD1, cannot be checked with no DNA. The CDR3 is 12 residues long. Per the germline V gene, CDR1 is SGHRS and CDR2 is YFSETQ. The CDR3 loop is CASSWPGQEAFF.

The V and J genes are TRBV7-2 and TRBJ1-5. The CDR3 runs to 13 residues. Germline values: CDR1 SGHTA, CDR2 FQGNSA. The CDR3 sequence: CASSFQVDQPQHF.

The chain links TRBV4-3 to TRBJ1-5; the D call from TCRdb, TRBD1, cannot be confirmed without DNA. The CDR3 consists of 15 residues. Germline V gene sequence: CDR1 LGHNA, CDR2 YSLEER. CDR3 residues: CASSQDRGGGQPQHF.

The chain carries TRBV15 and TRBJ1-1. Germline loops: CDR1 LNHNV, CDR2 YYDKDF (reference sequence). The CDR3 contains 12 residues. CDR3 sequence reads: CATSRDLGVPFF.